These T cell receptor beta chains were read from a single sample in a study of OX40 agonist ivuxolimab in advanced cancers. Clones were sequenced by immunoSEQ multiplex PCR, and TCRdb holds only the in-frame ones, with some missing. The sample has over 70,000 clones, 93% seen once. Sequencing was performed on CD4+ or CD8+ T cells sorted from blood, taken in a trial of the OX40 agonist ivuxolimab. These receptors were taken from an adult with an advanced solid tumor such as melanoma, head and neck, liver or kidney cancer. The CDR3 runs from the conserved cysteine through the conserved F or W. Fields, in order: D gene, V gene, clone size, J gene, CDR3 protein, CDR3 DNA. The D gene is left open where the match is weak. Where a row states a size, it is once, few, many or the class of an expanded clone; other rows omit it.

>TRBD1|TRBV29-1|.|TRBJ2-7
CSVEGSQGADAYEQYF
TGCAGCGTTGAAGGATCACAGGGGGCGGACGCCTACGAGCAGTACTTC
>.|TRBV7-2|.|TRBJ1-2
CASSLDQEQGFYYGYTF
TGTGCCAGCAGCTTAGACCAAGAACAGGGTTTTTACTATGGCTACACCTTC
>.|TRBV6-5|once|TRBJ1-2
CASSRGAGPSYGYTF
TGTGCCAGCAGCAGGGGAGCGGGCCCCTCTTATGGCTACACCTTC
>.|TRBV4-3|.|TRBJ1-5
CASSQERDSNQPQHF
TGCGCCAGCAGCCAAGAAAGGGATAGCAATCAGCCCCAGCATTTT
>TRBD1|TRBV15|.|TRBJ1-6
CATSTRQGGSPLHF
TGTGCCACCAGTACCCGGCAGGGGGGCTCACCCCTCCACTTT
>.|TRBV14|.|TRBJ1-2
CASSQEAGGGYGYTF
TGTGCCAGCAGCCAAGAGGCAGGCGGTGGGTATGGCTACACCTTC
>.|TRBV9|.|TRBJ1-1
CASNLYGGDTEAFF
TGTGCCAGCAACCTTTACGGGGGGGACACTGAAGCTTTCTTT
>.|TRBV27|.|TRBJ2-5
CASSLFGPEETQYF
TGTGCCAGCAGTTTATTCGGGCCCGAGGAGACCCAGTACTTC
>TRBD1|TRBV5-4|.|TRBJ1-1
CAIEDRARTEAFF
TGTGCCATCGAAGACAGGGCGAGGACTGAAGCTTTCTTT
>TRBD1|TRBV7-2|.|TRBJ2-7
CASSLGPHRDRGYEQYF
TGTGCCAGCAGCTTGGGTCCTCACCGGGACAGGGGTTACGAGCAGTACTTC
>.|TRBV14|.|TRBJ2-7
CASSQGGLFYEQYF
TGTGCCAGCAGCCAAGGGGGCCTATTCTACGAGCAGTACTTC
>.|TRBV27|.|TRBJ2-7
CASSSGGYEQYF
TGTGCCAGCAGTTCAGGCGGCTACGAGCAGTACTTC
>TRBD1|TRBV28|.|TRBJ2-7
CASSFPTGQGTSYEQYF
TGTGCCAGCAGTTTCCCCACCGGACAGGGGACTTCCTACGAGCAGTACTTC
>.|TRBV5-6|.|TRBJ2-7
CASSIAHLEQYF
TGTGCCAGCAGCATAGCACACCTCGAGCAGTACTTC
>.|TRBV27|.|TRBJ1-2
CASSLGQPAGYGYTF
TGTGCCAGCAGTTTAGGACAGCCCGCTGGCTATGGCTACACCTTC
>.|TRBV7-2|.|TRBJ1-2
CASSDIDRFDYGYTF
TGTGCCAGCAGCGACATCGACAGGTTCGACTATGGCTACACCTTC
>TRBD1|TRBV4-1|.|TRBJ2-7
CASSQKGQGVYEQYF
TGCGCCAGCAGCCAGAAGGGACAGGGCGTCTACGAGCAGTACTTC
>TRBD1|TRBV9|.|TRBJ1-1
CASSVVRSGGNTEAFF
TGTGCCAGCAGCGTAGTTAGATCAGGGGGCAACACTGAAGCTTTCTTT
>.|TRBV9|.|TRBJ1-1
CASSPLGAAEAFF
TGTGCCAGCAGCCCCCTAGGGGCCGCTGAAGCTTTCTTT
>TRBD1|TRBV4-3|.|TRBJ2-1
CASSQGDSYSYNEQFF
TGCGCCAGCAGCCAAGGGGACAGCTACTCCTACAATGAGCAGTTCTTC
>.|TRBV7-9|few|TRBJ2-7
CASSASYEQYF
TGTGCCAGCAGCGCATCTTACGAGCAGTACTTC
>.|TRBV20-1|.|TRBJ1-2
CSAQGFYGYTF
TGCAGTGCCCAGGGTTTCTATGGCTACACCTTC
>TRBD1|TRBV7-8|.|TRBJ2-1
CASSLARGGRYNEQFF
TGTGCCAGCAGCTTAGCGCGAGGGGGCAGATACAATGAGCAGTTCTTC
>TRBD1|TRBV7-9|.|TRBJ2-7
CASSRRDSYEQYF
TGTGCCAGCAGCCGACGGGACAGCTACGAGCAGTACTTC
>TRBD2|TRBV15|.|TRBJ2-5
CATSRLAGQETQYF
TGTGCCACCAGCAGACTAGCGGGCCAAGAGACCCAGTACTTC
>.|TRBV4-3|.|TRBJ2-7
CASSQEVGYEQYF
TGCGCCAGCAGCCAAGAGGTGGGCTACGAGCAGTACTTC
>.|TRBV6-5|.|TRBJ1-5
CASSPGTYSNQPQHF
TGTGCCAGCAGCCCCGGAACCTATAGCAATCAGCCCCAGCATTTT
>TRBD2|TRBV5-4|.|TRBJ2-1
CASSPIGAGGYNEQFF
TGTGCCAGCAGCCCCATCGGGGCGGGAGGCTACAATGAGCAGTTCTTC
>.|TRBV6-5|.|TRBJ2-5
CASSYSGIMGQETQYF
TGTGCCAGCAGTTACTCAGGAATTATGGGCCAAGAGACCCAGTACTTC
>TRBD1|TRBV10-1|.|TRBJ2-7
CASSPGQVYEQYF
TGCGCCAGCAGTCCGGGACAGGTGTACGAGCAGTACTTC
>.|TRBV7-2|.|TRBJ2-1
CASSLIGPREQFF
TGTGCCAGCAGCTTAATCGGCCCTCGTGAGCAGTTCTTC
>.|TRBV6-5|.|TRBJ1-6
CASSDSAGTNSPLHF
TGTGCCAGCAGTGACTCCGCCGGGACGAATTCACCCCTCCACTTT
>.|TRBV7-7|.|TRBJ2-1
CASSFRTDNEQFF
TGTGCCAGCAGCTTTCGCACGGACAATGAGCAGTTCTTC
>.|TRBV10-3|once|TRBJ2-3
CAISEGGGSTDTQYF
TGTGCCATCAGTGAGGGTGGGGGTAGCACAGATACGCAGTATTTT
>TRBD1|TRBV7-3|.|TRBJ2-2
CASSRQGAATGELFF
TGTGCCAGCAGCCGACAGGGGGCGGCCACCGGGGAGCTGTTTTTT
>.|TRBV2|.|TRBJ2-3
CASTQGVGLDTQYF
TGTGCCAGCACCCAAGGCGTAGGTTTGGATACGCAGTATTTT
>.|TRBV6-6|.|TRBJ1-4
CASIFRVDGEKLFF
TGTGCCAGCATCTTCAGGGTGGATGGGGAAAAACTGTTTTTT
>.|TRBV7-7|once|TRBJ2-7
CASSLVITGEQYF
TGTGCTAGCAGCTTAGTTATCACAGGCGAGCAGTACTTC
>.|TRBV11-2|.|TRBJ1-5
CASSLGPTRPEHF
TGTGCCAGCAGCTTAGGCCCCACTCGCCCCGAGCATTTT
>.|TRBV30|.|TRBJ1-2
CAWSVVKISTGYGYTF
TGTGCCTGGAGTGTAGTCAAGATCTCTACTGGCTATGGCTACACCTTC
>TRBD2|TRBV18|.|TRBJ2-1
CASSLTERGVNEQFF
TGTGCCAGCTCACTTACGGAGCGGGGGGTCAATGAGCAGTTCTTC
>.|TRBV6-5|once|TRBJ1-2
CASSYAEDKFF
TGTGCCAGCAGTTATGCTGAAGACAAATTCTTC
>.|TRBV29-1|.|TRBJ2-1
CSAPQGSGEQFF
TGCAGCGCACCGCAGGGTTCGGGTGAGCAGTTCTTC
>TRBD1|TRBV6-6|medium-sized|TRBJ1-2
CASSPSTGVAYGYTF
TGTGCCAGCAGTCCATCGACAGGGGTGGCCTATGGCTACACCTTC
>.|TRBV28|.|TRBJ1-2
CASSLRPRNYGYTF
TGTGCCAGCAGTTTAAGGCCTAGGAACTATGGCTACACCTTC
>.|TRBV4-1|.|TRBJ2-7
CASSLRDVSSYEQYF
TGCGCCAGCAGCCTCCGGGACGTAAGCTCCTACGAGCAGTACTTC
>TRBD2|TRBV27|.|TRBJ2-3
CASSSSSGGTDTQYF
TGTGCCAGCAGTTCTTCTAGCGGGGGCACAGATACGCAGTATTTT
>.|TRBV6-4|once|TRBJ1-2
CASSDSKRWGQGDGYTF
TGTGCCAGCAGTGACTCGAAGCGGTGGGGGCAGGGTGATGGCTACACCTTC
>.|TRBV15|.|TRBJ1-1
CATSSRGPGTEAFF
TGTGCCACCAGCAGTAGGGGACCAGGCACTGAAGCTTTCTTT
>.|TRBV19|.|TRBJ1-1
CASSIDPGTNTEAFF
TGTGCCAGTAGTATAGATCCGGGTACGAACACTGAAGCTTTCTTT
>.|TRBV7-9|.|TRBJ1-1
CASSLGTPEAFF
TGTGCCAGCAGCTTAGGCACCCCTGAAGCTTTCTTT
>TRBD2|TRBV29-1|.|TRBJ2-1
CSVVGTSGRVEQFF
TGCAGCGTTGTAGGGACTAGCGGGAGGGTAGAGCAGTTCTTC
>.|TRBV7-9|.|TRBJ2-5
CASSLEGPWQETQYF
TGTGCCAGCAGCTTAGAGGGGCCGTGGCAAGAGACCCAGTACTTC